The 6 T cell receptor beta chains listed next were all sequenced from one sample in a study of control samples from healthy donors and cancer patients. Clones were sequenced by immunoSEQ multiplex PCR, and TCRdb holds only the in-frame ones, with some missing. This sample has 69,000 or so clones, with less than 95% found just once. The sequencing sample was made of blood. The receptors were gathered from a woman aged 25 to 45 in good health.

The chain employs TRBV6-5 and TRBJ1-6; D possibly corresponds to TRBD1 (5 bases). Germline V gene sequence: CDR1 MNHEY, CDR2 SVGAGI. V gave up 2 bases and J gave up 7 bases, with 15 bases separating them. This CDR3 region has 16 residues. The CDR3 region is CASSYGLAGRNSPLHF. CDR3 bases: TGTGCCAGCAGTTACGGCCTTGCAGGGAGAAATTCACCCCTCCACTTT.

The chain recombines TRBV28 with TRBJ1-2, with D maybe TRBD1 (6 bases). The CDR3 has 14 amino acids. V was trimmed by 5 bases and J by 4 bases, leaving 14 bases between them. CDR1 is MDHEN, CDR2 SYDVKM, per germline. The CDR3 bases are TGTGCCAGCAGTGCGGGGGGGCAGGGCTATGGCTACACCTTC. Its protein is CASSAGGQGYGYTF.

The chain has TRBV18 and TRBJ1-4, with 7 bases aligning to TRBD1. After removal of 5 bases from V and 5 bases from J, the junction contained 5 bases not matched to a gene. The CDR3 spans 14 residues. Germline CDR1 reads KGHSH; CDR2 reads LQKENI. The CDR3 is CASSLSTGNEKLFF. DNA of the CDR3: TGTGCCAGCTCATTGTCGACAGGGAATGAAAAACTGTTTTTT.

The gene calls are TRBV4-1 and TRBJ1-3; D is unresolved. The ends were cut back, 1 base at V and 4 bases at J, with 5 bases in the middle. This CDR3 region has 13 residues. Germline V gene sequence: CDR1 MGHRA, CDR2 YSYEKL. CDR3 nucleotides: TGCGCCAGCAGCCAAGTGGAGGGAAACACCATATATTTT. As protein: CASSQVEGNTIYF.

This chain links TRBV13 with TRBJ2-1; D is uncertain. V lost 5 bases and J 0 bases, leaving 11 bases between the germline ends. This CDR3 has 15 residues. Looked up from germline, CDR1 is PRHDT and CDR2 is FYEKMQ (reference sequence). The CDR3 DNA follows: TGTGCCAGCAGCCCCGGCGGAGTCTCCTACAATGAGCAGTTCTTC. This gives the protein CASSPGGVSYNEQFF.

CDR3 bases: TGCGCCAGCAGTCAATATGCGGGGAAAGTGAATGGCTACACCTTC. Its translation is CASSQYAGKVNGYTF. This chain connects TRBV23-1 to TRBJ1-2, with D unresolved. TRBV23-1 is assigned to the ORF class and has an uncertain function. Trimming shortened V by 1 base and J by 6 bases, and 15 bases separated the two germline ends. The CDR3 is 15 amino acids.